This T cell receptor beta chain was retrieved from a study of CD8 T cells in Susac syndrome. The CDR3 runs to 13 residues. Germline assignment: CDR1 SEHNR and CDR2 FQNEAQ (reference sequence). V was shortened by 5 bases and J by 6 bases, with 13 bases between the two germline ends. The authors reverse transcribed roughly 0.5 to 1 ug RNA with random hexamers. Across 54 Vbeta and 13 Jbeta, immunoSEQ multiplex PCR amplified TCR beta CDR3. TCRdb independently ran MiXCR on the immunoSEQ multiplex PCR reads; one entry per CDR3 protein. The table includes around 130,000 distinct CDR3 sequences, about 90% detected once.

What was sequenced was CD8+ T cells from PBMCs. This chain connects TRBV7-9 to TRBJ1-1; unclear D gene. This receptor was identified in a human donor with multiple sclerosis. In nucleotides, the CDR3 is TGTGCCAGCAGCCTCCCTCGGCGGCCTGAAGCTTTCTTT. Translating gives CASSLPRRPEAFF.